This TCR beta chain stems from a study of identical twins. Findings of the study overall: Conclusions were drawn cross-sectionally by statistical analysis, without following the same donors.

Unique molecular identifiers were present on the cDNA, which also gained a universal primer site by template switching. TCRdb reprocessed the 5' RACE reads with MiXCR, giving one entry per CDR3 protein. This table has 500,000 or so distinct CDR3 sequences, 22% appearing once. Turning to this clonotype: Its antigen is unknown.

Separately, the same data were catalogued under a study of T cells expressing NK-cell markers. That study adds: Of the CD8+ T cells in five or six donors, about 1.0-7.5% belonged to dominant NKG2C+ clonotypes. Among a handful of donors, these clonotypes also ranked first in the CD3+CD56-NKG2C+ fraction.

The source of this sequence is a woman under 30 in good health. Sequenced: CD4+ T cells sorted from blood.

Here the CDR3 reads CASSLGGTLHF. The CDR3 nucleotides read TGTGCCAGCAGTTTGGGAGGGACCCTCCACTTT. The chain combines TRBV6-5 with TRBJ1-6; no clear D. This CDR3 has 11 amino acids. V was pared by 4 bases and J by 14 bases, with 9 bases between. Per the germline V gene, CDR1 is MNHEY and CDR2 is SVGAGI.